These T cell receptor beta chains were read from a single sample in a study of tissue T cells after allogeneic stem cell transplantation. The protocol was immunoSEQ multiplex PCR, while the TCRdb copy is restricted to in-frame clones and leaves out a portion. This table has several thousand clones, less than 70% appearing once. The sample in question was duodenum tissue, obtained at autopsy. These receptors originate from a female donor older than 55 with lung cancer. Each CDR3 is given with its conserved first and last residue.

TRBV5-5	15	TRBJ2-7	CASSSFSGSSYEQYF
TRBV5-1	15	TRBJ2-1	CASSLAGQGFNEQFF
TRBV9	16	TRBJ2-1	CASSPRLASPYNEQFF
TRBV7-2	13	TRBJ2-5	CASSLTPQETQYF
TRBV7-2	16	TRBJ2-3	CASSLVGGRGGDTQYF
TRBV7-2	14	TRBJ2-5	CASSAVGQQETQYF
TRBV7-8	13	TRBJ1-5	CASSFQGGQPQHF
TRBV6-5	15	TRBJ1-2	CASSYGHRGRDGYTF
TRBV30	13	TRBJ1-1	CAWTPGAHTEAFF
TRBV9	15	TRBJ2-1	CASTQIAGGRNEQFF
TRBV7-3	15	TRBJ1-6	CASSVVGGMGSPLHF
TRBV2	15	TRBJ1-4	CASSWSTGVGEKLFF
TRBV4-1	16	TRBJ2-5	CASSQDPTGVGETQYF
TRBV6-1	17	TRBJ1-1	CASSEATGQGGRAEAFF
TRBV18	12	TRBJ2-5	CASSSFQETQYF
TRBV30	14	TRBJ1-1	CAWTTADRRPEAFF
TRBV15	17	TRBJ1-5	CATSRDGRGRTNQPQHF
TRBV7-6	15	TRBJ2-3	CASSSTGGGTDTQYF
TRBV6-5	14	TRBJ1-1	CASSYEGGLTEAFF
TRBV24-1	15	TRBJ2-3	CATSLPSGSTDTQYF
TRBV3-1/TRBV3-2	15	TRBJ2-7	CASSPFDRATYEQYF
TRBV19	14	TRBJ1-5	CASRGYVENGAQHF
TRBV4-2	16	TRBJ2-5	CASSQGERGGPETQYF
TRBV6-6	13	TRBJ1-5	CASTRGISQPQHF
TRBV6-5	13	TRBJ2-7	CASSYWGGNEQYF
TRBV9	17	TRBJ1-5	CASRTTPGTGGNQPQHF
TRBV7-2	19	TRBJ2-2	CASSLGTSGGALNTGELFF
TRBV7-2	15	TRBJ2-7	CASSLTGQASYEQYF
TRBV7-9	14	TRBJ2-1	CASSFRGSYNEQFF
TRBV7-2	16	TRBJ2-3	CASSPDRGTGMNTQYF
TRBV3-1/TRBV3-2	19	TRBJ2-7	CASSLAGGLAGDITYEQYF
TRBV19	14	TRBJ1-5	CASSRRQEGQPQHF
TRBV10-2	18	TRBJ2-5	CASSESQRGNPREETQYF
TRBV7-9	15	TRBJ1-2	CASSPGRAGNYGYTF
TRBV7-8	16	TRBJ1-2	CASSLDAGGTNYGYTF
TRBV7-8	16	TRBJ2-7	CASSLGGGQGTYEQYF
TRBV30	15	TRBJ2-3	CAWSAPGQGTDTQYF
TRBV11-3	13	TRBJ2-5	CATKRTYQETQYF
TRBV6-5	16	TRBJ1-2	CASSYLSGQTYYGYTF
TRBV5-8	12	TRBJ2-1	CASTVWGDEQFF
TRBV6-2/TRBV6-3	14	TRBJ2-7	CASSYIRPPGEQYF
TRBV6-5	14	TRBJ2-3	CASTTPTGGDTQYF
TRBV7-2	15	TRBJ1-4	CASSLSQGGNEKLFF
TRBV24-1	16	TRBJ2-7	CATITGENPGSYEQYF
TRBV28	14	TRBJ2-3	CASSLRSSTDTQYF
TRBV9	13	TRBJ2-5	CASSRLAGGTQYF
TRBV18	12	TRBJ2-1	CASSPPYNEQFF
TRBV11-2	17	TRBJ1-5	CASSLVTGRYSNQPQHF
TRBV4-1	22	TRBJ2-7	CASSQLGELSGLAKRSYYEQYF
TRBV6-1	14	TRBJ1-5	CASSELGEWQPQHF
TRBV7-9	14	TRBJ2-7	CASSEGLAGYEQYF
TRBV30	14	TRBJ1-2	CACGAGGINYGYTF
TRBV9	12	TRBJ2-1	CASSVSPGEQFF
TRBV5-1	15	TRBJ1-3	CASSLDRVAGNTIYF
TRBV5-1	14	TRBJ1-1	CASSFARGRTEAFF
TRBV4-1	16	TRBJ2-7	CASSQDWLAGPYEQYF
TRBV5-1	16	TRBJ2-7	CASSSLAGGLVKEQYF
TRBV7-7	15	TRBJ2-1	CASSELAGVPNEQFF
TRBV7-8	13	TRBJ2-7	CASSLGGRNEQYF
TRBV7-3	14	TRBJ2-5	CASSPSAVGETQYF